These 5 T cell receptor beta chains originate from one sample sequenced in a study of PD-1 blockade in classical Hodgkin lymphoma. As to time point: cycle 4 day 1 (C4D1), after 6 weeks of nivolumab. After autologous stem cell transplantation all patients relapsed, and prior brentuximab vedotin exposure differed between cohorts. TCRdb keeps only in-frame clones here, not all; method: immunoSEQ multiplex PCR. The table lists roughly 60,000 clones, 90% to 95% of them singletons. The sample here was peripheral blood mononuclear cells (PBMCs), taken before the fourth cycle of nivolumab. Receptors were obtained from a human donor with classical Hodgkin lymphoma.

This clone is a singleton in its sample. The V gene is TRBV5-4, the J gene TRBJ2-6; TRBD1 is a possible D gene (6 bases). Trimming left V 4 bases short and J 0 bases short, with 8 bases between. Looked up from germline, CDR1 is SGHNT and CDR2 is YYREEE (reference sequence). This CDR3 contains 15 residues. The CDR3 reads CASSVRGSGANVLTF. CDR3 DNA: TGTGCCAGCAGCGTCAGGGGCTCTGGGGCCAACGTCCTGACTTTC.

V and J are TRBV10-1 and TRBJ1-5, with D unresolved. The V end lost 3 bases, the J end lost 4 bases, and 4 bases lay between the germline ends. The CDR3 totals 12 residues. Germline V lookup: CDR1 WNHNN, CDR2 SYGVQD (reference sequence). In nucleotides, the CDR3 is TGCGCCAGCAGTGACCATAATCAGCCCCAGCATTTT. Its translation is CASSDHNQPQHF.

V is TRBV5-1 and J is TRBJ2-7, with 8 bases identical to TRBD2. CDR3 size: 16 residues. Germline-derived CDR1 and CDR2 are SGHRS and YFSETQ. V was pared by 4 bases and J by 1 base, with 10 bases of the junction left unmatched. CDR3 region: CASSLPGGGDSYEQYF. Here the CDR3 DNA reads TGCGCCAGCAGCCTACCGGGGGGGGGCGATTCCTACGAGCAGTACTTC.

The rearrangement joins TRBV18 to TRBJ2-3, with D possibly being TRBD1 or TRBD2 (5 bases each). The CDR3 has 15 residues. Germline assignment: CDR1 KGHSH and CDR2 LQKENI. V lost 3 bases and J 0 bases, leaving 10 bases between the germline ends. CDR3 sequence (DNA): TGTGCCAGCTCACCTGGGGGAGTTAGCACAGATACGCAGTATTTT. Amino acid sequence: CASSPGGVSTDTQYF.

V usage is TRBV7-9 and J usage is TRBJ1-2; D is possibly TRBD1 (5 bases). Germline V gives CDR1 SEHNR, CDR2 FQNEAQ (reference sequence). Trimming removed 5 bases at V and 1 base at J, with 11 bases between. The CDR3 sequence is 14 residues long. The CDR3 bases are TGTGCCAGCAGCCCGGGACGGGATAACTATGGCTACACCTTC. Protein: CASSPGRDNYGYTF.